What follows describes a single T cell receptor beta chain. This entry belongs to a study of T cell responses to AZD1222 COVID-19 vaccine. Here immunoSEQ multiplex PCR was the method, and the copy in TCRdb shows in-frame clones only, minus some. The table has about 150,000 clones, approximately 84% seen once. The length of the CDR3 is 15 residues. The germline V gene has CDR1 KGHSH and CDR2 LQKENI. V was pared by 0 bases and J by 9 bases, with 3 bases of the junction left unmatched. Sequenced material: peripheral blood, taken on day 0 of AZD1222 vaccination. The rearrangement links TRBV18 to TRBJ2-1; 12 bases map to TRBD1. This clonotype was obtained from an adult in good health. The CDR3 region has the DNA TGTGCCAGCTCACCACCGGGACAGGGGGCTGGTGAGCAGTTCTTC. As protein: CASSPPGQGAGEQFF.